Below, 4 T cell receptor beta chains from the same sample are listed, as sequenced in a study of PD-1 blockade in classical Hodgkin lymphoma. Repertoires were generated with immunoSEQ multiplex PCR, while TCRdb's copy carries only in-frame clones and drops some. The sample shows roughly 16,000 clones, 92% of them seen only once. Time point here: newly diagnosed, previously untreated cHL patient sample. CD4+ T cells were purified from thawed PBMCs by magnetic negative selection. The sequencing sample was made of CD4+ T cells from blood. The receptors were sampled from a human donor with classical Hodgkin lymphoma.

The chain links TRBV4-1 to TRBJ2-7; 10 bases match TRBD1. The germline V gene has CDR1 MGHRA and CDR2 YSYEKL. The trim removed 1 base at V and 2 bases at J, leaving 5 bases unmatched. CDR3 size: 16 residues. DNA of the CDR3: TGCGCCAGCAGCCAAGCCCTGGGACAGGGGACCTACGAGCAGTACTTC. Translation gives CASSQALGQGTYEQYF.

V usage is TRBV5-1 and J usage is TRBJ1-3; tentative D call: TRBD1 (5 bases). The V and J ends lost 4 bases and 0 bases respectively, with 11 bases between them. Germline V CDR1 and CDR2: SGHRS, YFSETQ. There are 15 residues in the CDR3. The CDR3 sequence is CASSPGGYSGNTIYF. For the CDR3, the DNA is TGCGCCAGCAGCCCCGGGGGGTACTCTGGAAACACCATATATTTT.

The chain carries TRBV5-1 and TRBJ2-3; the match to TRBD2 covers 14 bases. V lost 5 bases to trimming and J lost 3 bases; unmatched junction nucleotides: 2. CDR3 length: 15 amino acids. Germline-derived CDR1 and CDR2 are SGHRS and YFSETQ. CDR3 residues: CASRTSGRGTDTQYF. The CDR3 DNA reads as TGCGCCAGCAGGACTAGCGGGAGGGGGACAGATACGCAGTATTTT. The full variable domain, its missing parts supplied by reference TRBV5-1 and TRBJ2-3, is KAGVTQTPRYLIKTRGQQVTLSCSPISGHRSVSWYQQTPGQGLQFLFEYFSETQRNKGNFPGRFSGRQFSNSRSEMNVSTLELGDSALYLCASRTSGRGTDTQYFGPGTRLTVL.

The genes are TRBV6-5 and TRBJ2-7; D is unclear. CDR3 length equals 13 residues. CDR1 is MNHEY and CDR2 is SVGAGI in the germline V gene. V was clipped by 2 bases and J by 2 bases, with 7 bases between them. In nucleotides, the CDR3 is TGTGCCAGCAGTTACGGAAGCCCCTACGAGCAGTACTTC. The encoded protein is CASSYGSPYEQYF.